Below, 22 T cell receptor beta chains from the same sample are listed, as sequenced in a study of shared clonotypes between healthy human individuals. Libraries were prepared by immunoSEQ multiplex PCR; TCRdb keeps only in-frame clonotypes and omits some of them. The table records fewer than 850,000 clones, about two thirds of them present only once. The sample consisted of memory CD4+ T cells sorted from blood. Described subset: CD45RA-negative fraction. These receptors were taken from a woman aged 25 to 39 in good health.

V and J are TRBV28 and TRBJ1-2, with D possibly matching TRBD1 (5 bases). This CDR3 comprises 12 residues. Germline assignment: CDR1 MDHEN and CDR2 SYDVKM. Trimming left V 7 bases short and J 6 bases short, with 12 bases between. The CDR3 here is CASNSGIDGYTF. CDR3 sequence (DNA): TGTGCCAGCAATTCAGGGATTGATGGCTACACCTTC.

The chain carries TRBV11-3 and TRBJ2-1, with 7 nucleotides matching TRBD1. The germline CDR1 and CDR2 sequences are SGHNT and YENEEA. With 0 bases clipped from V and 5 bases from J, the junction kept 4 bases outside the gene matches. The CDR3 covers 15 residues. The CDR3 loop reads CASSLEWGTDNEQFF. In DNA, the CDR3 is TGTGCCAGCAGCTTAGAGTGGGGGACAGACAATGAGCAGTTCTTC.

V gene TRBV2 combines with J gene TRBJ2-1; TRBD2 matches 13 bases. The CDR3 loop spans 16 amino acids. CDR1 is SNHLY and CDR2 is FYNNEI in the germline V gene. V lost 7 bases and J lost 7; bases outside the gene matches: 10. The CDR3: CASTRTSGSVLNEQFF. In DNA, the CDR3 is TGTGCCAGCACAAGGACTAGCGGGAGCGTGTTGAATGAGCAGTTCTTC.

The chain has TRBV18 and TRBJ2-1; the match to TRBD2 covers 9 bases. CDR3 length: 15 residues. Trimming took 6 bases from V and 1 from J; bases not matched to a gene: 4. Germline-derived CDR1 and CDR2 are KGHSH and LQKENI. CDR3 sequence: CASSQREESYNEQFF. The CDR3 DNA follows: TGTGCCAGCTCGCAGCGGGAGGAATCCTACAATGAGCAGTTCTTC.

The chain joins TRBV6-6 to TRBJ2-3, with 12 bases matching TRBD2. The trim removed 6 bases at V and 5 bases at J, leaving 6 bases unmatched. CDR1 and CDR2 from the germline V gene are MNHNY and SVGAGI (reference sequence). The CDR3 length is 15 residues. CDR3: CASRASGRAGDTQYF. CDR3 DNA: TGTGCCAGCAGGGCTAGCGGGAGGGCTGGAGATACGCAGTATTTT.

This clone was counted only a few times. The chain carries TRBV5-6 and TRBJ1-5; D unresolved. Deletions cut 0 bases from V and 3 bases from J, with 13 bases between. This CDR3 comprises 16 residues. Germline V gives CDR1 SGHDT, CDR2 YYEEEE. The CDR3 DNA reads as TGTGCCAGCAGCTTGGAAAGGGCCAGCGCCAATCAGCCCCAGCATTTT. The encoded protein is CASSLERASANQPQHF.

This clone was seen a few times. The chain has TRBV28 and TRBJ1-2; D possibly corresponds to TRBD1 (6 bases). Germline V gives CDR1 MDHEN, CDR2 SYDVKM. The V gene lost 5 bases and the J gene lost 6 bases, with 10 bases spanning the gap. The CDR3 runs 12 residues. The CDR3 is CASSANRDGYTF. DNA for the CDR3: TGTGCCAGCAGTGCCAACAGGGATGGCTACACCTTC.

J is TRBJ1-1 and V is TRBV5-1; 9 bases line up with TRBD1. The germline gives CDR1 SGHRS, CDR2 YFSETQ. The trim removed 5 bases at V and 4 bases at J, leaving 6 bases unmatched. This CDR3 has 14 residues. The CDR3 here is CASRTGGSSTEAFF. DNA of the CDR3: TGCGCCAGCAGGACAGGGGGTTCGAGCACTGAAGCTTTCTTT.

V usage is TRBV7-8 and J usage is TRBJ2-7; TRBD2 might be the D (5 bases). The CDR3 runs 15 residues. The V end was cut by 1 base, the J end by 3 bases, with 13 bases between. The germline gives CDR1 SGHVS, CDR2 FQNEAQ. CDR3 loop: CASSLDIDYLYEQYF. The CDR3 region has the DNA TGTGCCAGCAGCTTAGATATAGACTACCTCTACGAGCAGTACTTC. Using reference TRBV7-8 and TRBJ2-7 for the parts outside the CDR3, the full variable domain is GAGVSQSPRYKVAKRGQDVALRCDPISGHVSLFWYQQALGQGPEFLTYFQNEAQLDKSGLPSDRFFAERPEGSVSTLKIQRTQQEDSAVYLCASSLDIDYLYEQYFGPGTRLTVT.

The gene calls are TRBV14 and TRBJ2-3; D perhaps matches TRBD2 (8 bases). CDR1 SGHDN and CDR2 FVKESK come from the germline V gene. V gave up 4 bases and J gave up 1 base, with 12 bases separating them. CDR3 length equals 15 residues. CDR3 loop: CASSPGGGGTDTQYF. Written as DNA, the CDR3 is TGTGCCAGCAGCCCGGGAGGGGGCGGCACAGATACGCAGTATTTT.

This clone came up a few times. This probably arose from a read error, given a far larger clone one base away. The rearrangement uses TRBV11-2 and TRBJ2-7; D tentatively fits TRBD1 or TRBD2 (5 bases each). Trimming took 5 bases from V and 6 from J, leaving 11 bases between them. The CDR3 loop spans 12 amino acids. Germline lookup yields CDR1 SGHAT and CDR2 FQNNGV. The CDR3 loop is CASSLGTGEQYF. The CDR3 DNA reads TGTGCCAGCAGCCTCGGGACCGGCGAGCAGTACTTC.

The rearrangement joins TRBV11-2 to TRBJ2-1, with D possibly matching TRBD2 (5 bases). The V gene lost 0 bases and the J gene lost 4 bases, with 13 bases spanning the gap. Germline lookup yields CDR1 SGHAT and CDR2 FQNNGV. CDR3 length: 16 residues. The CDR3 sequence: CASSLDGRRGYNEQFF. The CDR3 DNA is TGTGCCAGCAGCTTAGATGGCCGCCGAGGGTACAATGAGCAGTTCTTC.

This clone was seen more than once but under ten times. The J gene is TRBJ1-5, the V gene TRBV10-1, with D unclear. The germline V gene encodes CDR1 WNHNN and CDR2 SYGVQD (reference sequence). V was trimmed by 2 bases and J by 6 bases, leaving 20 bases between them. The CDR3 has 17 residues. The CDR3 DNA sequence: TGCGCCAGCAGTGAGGTTAAATTGGGAGGCGGTGGTCAGCCCCAGCATTTT. It translates to CASSEVKLGGGGQPQHF.

This clone occurred many times. A much larger clone differs by one base, so this may be a read error. The sample contains more than one DNA sequence encoding this CDR3. This chain connects TRBV4-1 to TRBJ1-5; D gene unclear. The CDR3 has 14 amino acids. Trimming removed 0 bases at V and 4 bases at J, with 7 bases between. Per germline, CDR1 MGHRA and CDR2 YSYEKL. CDR3 residues: CASSQDEGNQPQHF. The DNA of the CDR3 is TGCGCCAGCAGCCAAGATGAGGGTAATCAGCCCCAGCATTTT.

This chain uses TRBV27 with TRBJ2-1; D unclear. The V gene's germline CDR1 is MNHEY and CDR2 SMNVEV (reference sequence). V lost 2 bases to trimming and J lost 8 bases, with 10 bases between them. The CDR3 consists of 13 residues. Here the CDR3 reads CASSLGPLHEQFF. The CDR3 bases are TGTGCCAGCAGTTTAGGGCCCCTCCATGAGCAGTTCTTC.

This clone was picked up one time. The chain has TRBV19 and TRBJ2-3; possible D gene TRBD2, 5 bases. CDR3 size: 15 residues. Trimming removed 9 bases at V and 3 bases at J, with 19 bases between. Germline CDR1 reads LNHDA; CDR2 reads SQIVND (reference sequence). This CDR3 reads CASSHLGAVTDTQYF. The CDR3 DNA reads TGTGCCAGCTCCCATTTGGGAGCAGTGACAGATACGCAGTATTTT.

In this sample, this clone turned up once. The chain joins TRBV10-2 to TRBJ2-3; TRBD2 might be the D (7 bases). V was cut by 9 bases and J by 3 bases, with 16 bases left in between. The germline CDR1 and CDR2 sequences are WSHSY and SAAADI. The CDR3 covers 14 residues. The CDR3: CARGGDTRTDTQYF. The CDR3 nucleotides are TGCGCCAGAGGGGGGGACACCCGGACAGATACGCAGTATTTT.

This sequence joins TRBV28 and TRBJ2-7; 7 nucleotides line up with TRBD2. The CDR3 totals 17 residues. Looked up from germline, CDR1 is MDHEN and CDR2 is SYDVKM. With V trimmed by 5 bases and J by 1 base, 14 bases remained unmatched. For the CDR3, the DNA is TGTGCCAGCAGTCTCCAGACATCGGGACTAATATCCTACGAGCAGTACTTC. It yields the protein CASSLQTSGLISYEQYF. Complete variable domain (other parts from reference TRBV28 and TRBJ2-7): DVKVTQSSRYLVKRTGEKVFLECVQDMDHENMFWYRQDPGLGLRLIYFSYDVKMKEKGDIPEGYSVSREKKERFSLILESASTNQTSMYLCASSLQTSGLISYEQYFGPGTRLTVT.

The chain is built from TRBV18 and TRBJ1-4, with a weak D call TRBD1 (6 bases). Germline loops: CDR1 KGHSH, CDR2 LQKENI. The CDR3 sequence is 20 residues long. V lost 4 bases and J 0 bases, leaving 24 bases between the germline ends. CDR3 in amino acids: CASSQLTGTALVATNEKLFF. CDR3 DNA sequence: TGTGCCAGCTCACAACTTACAGGGACCGCTTTAGTTGCAACTAATGAAAAACTGTTTTTT.

On this clone itself: The same CDR3 also results from other DNA sequences found in this sample. The J gene is TRBJ1-3, the V gene TRBV5-1; 9 positions match TRBD1. The trim removed 4 bases at V and 4 bases at J, leaving 3 bases unmatched. The germline gives CDR1 SGHRS, CDR2 YFSETQ. The CDR3 spans 14 residues. The CDR3 is CASSPGTGGNTIYF. CDR3 DNA: TGCGCCAGCAGCCCGGGGACAGGGGGAAACACCATATATTTT.

The chain couples TRBV5-1 to TRBJ1-2, with D uncertain. V lost 1 base and J lost 1, with 8 bases in between. Germline CDR1 and CDR2: SGHRS and YFSETQ. The length of the CDR3 is 14 residues. Here the CDR3 reads CASSLLTSNYGYTF. The DNA of the CDR3 is TGCGCCAGCAGCTTGTTAACAAGTAACTATGGCTACACCTTC.

The chain combines TRBV4-2 with TRBJ2-2, with D perhaps matching TRBD1 or TRBD2 (5 bases each). This CDR3 has 13 amino acids. Germline-derived CDR1 and CDR2 are LGHNA and YNFKEQ. Trimming shortened V by 7 bases and J by 6 bases, and 12 bases separated the two germline ends. The CDR3 reads CASTKGDAGELFF. DNA for the CDR3: TGTGCCAGCACCAAAGGGGACGCCGGGGAGCTGTTTTTT.